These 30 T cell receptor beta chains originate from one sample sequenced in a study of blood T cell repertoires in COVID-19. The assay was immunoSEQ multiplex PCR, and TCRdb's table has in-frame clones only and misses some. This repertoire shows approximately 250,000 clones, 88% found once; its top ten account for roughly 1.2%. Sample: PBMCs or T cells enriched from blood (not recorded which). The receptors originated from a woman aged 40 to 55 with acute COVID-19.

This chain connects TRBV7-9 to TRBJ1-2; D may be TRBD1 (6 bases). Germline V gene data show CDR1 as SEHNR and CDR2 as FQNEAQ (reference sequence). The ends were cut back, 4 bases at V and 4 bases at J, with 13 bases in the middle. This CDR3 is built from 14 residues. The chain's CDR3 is CASSSTGYSYGYTF. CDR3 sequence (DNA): TGTGCCAGCAGCTCTACAGGGTATAGCTATGGCTACACCTTC.

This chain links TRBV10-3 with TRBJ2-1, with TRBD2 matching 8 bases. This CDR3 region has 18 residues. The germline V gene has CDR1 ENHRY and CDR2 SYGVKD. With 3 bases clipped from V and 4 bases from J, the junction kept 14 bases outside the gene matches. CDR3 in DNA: TGTGCCATCAGTGATAAGGTAGCGGGACCAACTAAGTACAATGAGCAGTTCTTC. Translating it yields CAISDKVAGPTKYNEQFF.

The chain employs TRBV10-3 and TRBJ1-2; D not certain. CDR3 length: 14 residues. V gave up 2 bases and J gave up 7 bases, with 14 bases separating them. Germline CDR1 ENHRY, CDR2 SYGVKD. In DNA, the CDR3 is TGTGCCATCAGTGAGCCCTTTACGGTGGTTGGCTACACCTTC. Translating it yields CAISEPFTVVGYTF.

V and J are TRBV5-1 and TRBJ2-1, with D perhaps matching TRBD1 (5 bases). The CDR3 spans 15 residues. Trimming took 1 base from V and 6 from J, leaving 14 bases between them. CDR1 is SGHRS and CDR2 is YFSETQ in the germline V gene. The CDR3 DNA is TGCGCCAGCAGCTTGCAGCCTGGAAGGGGCAATGAGCAGTTCTTC. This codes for CASSLQPGRGNEQFF.

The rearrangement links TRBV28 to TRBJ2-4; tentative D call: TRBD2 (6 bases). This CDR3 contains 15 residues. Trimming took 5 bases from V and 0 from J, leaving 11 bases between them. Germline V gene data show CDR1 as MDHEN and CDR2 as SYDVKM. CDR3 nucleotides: TGTGCCAGCAGTGTAGCGGAAACAGCCAAAAACATTCAGTACTTC. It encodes CASSVAETAKNIQYF.

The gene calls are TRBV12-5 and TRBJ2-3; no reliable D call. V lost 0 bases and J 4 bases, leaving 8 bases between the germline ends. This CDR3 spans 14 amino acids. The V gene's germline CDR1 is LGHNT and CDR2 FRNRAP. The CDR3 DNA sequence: TGTGCTAGTGGTTTGGTAACAGCTGCAGATACGCAGTATTTT. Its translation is CASGLVTAADTQYF. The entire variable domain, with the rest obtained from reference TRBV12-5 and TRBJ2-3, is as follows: DARVTQTPRHKVTEMGQEVTMRCQPILGHNTVFWYRQTMMQGLELLAYFRNRAPLDDSGMPKDRFSAEMPDATLATLKIQPSEPRDSAVYFCASGLVTAADTQYFGPGTRLTVL.

CDR3 nucleotides: TGTGCCACCAGTGATTTATCCAGATATAATTCACCCCTCCACTTT. Its translation is CATSDLSRYNSPLHF. The V and J genes are TRBV24-1 and TRBJ1-6, with D hard to call. Deletions cut 1 base from V and 4 bases from J, with 7 bases between. CDR3 length equals 15 residues. CDR1 and CDR2 from the germline V gene are KGHDR and SFDVKD.

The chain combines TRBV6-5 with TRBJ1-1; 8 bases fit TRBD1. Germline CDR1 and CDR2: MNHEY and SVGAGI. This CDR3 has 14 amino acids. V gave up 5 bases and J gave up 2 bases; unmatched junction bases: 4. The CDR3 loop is CASSRGQGNTEAFF. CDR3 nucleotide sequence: TGTGCCAGCAGTCGAGGACAGGGAAACACTGAAGCTTTCTTT.

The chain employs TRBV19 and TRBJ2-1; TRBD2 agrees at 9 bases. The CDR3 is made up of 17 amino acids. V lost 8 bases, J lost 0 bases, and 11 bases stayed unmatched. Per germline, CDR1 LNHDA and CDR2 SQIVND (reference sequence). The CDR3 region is CASSLGGAGGSYNEQFF. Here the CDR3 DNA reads TGTGCCAGTTCCCTCGGGGGAGCGGGAGGCTCCTACAATGAGCAGTTCTTC. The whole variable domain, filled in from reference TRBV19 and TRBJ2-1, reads DGGITQSPKYLFRKEGQNVTLSCEQNLNHDAMYWYRQDPGQGLRLIYYSQIVNDFQKGDIAEGYSVSREKKESFPLTVTSAQKNPTAFYLCASSLGGAGGSYNEQFFGPGTRLTVL.

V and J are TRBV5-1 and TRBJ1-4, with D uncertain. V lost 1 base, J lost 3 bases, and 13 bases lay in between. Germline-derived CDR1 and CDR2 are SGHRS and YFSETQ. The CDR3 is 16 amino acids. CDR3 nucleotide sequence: TGCGCCAGCAGCTTGTCGGGTCAGTTGGCTAATGAAAAACTGTTTTTT. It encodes CASSLSGQLANEKLFF.

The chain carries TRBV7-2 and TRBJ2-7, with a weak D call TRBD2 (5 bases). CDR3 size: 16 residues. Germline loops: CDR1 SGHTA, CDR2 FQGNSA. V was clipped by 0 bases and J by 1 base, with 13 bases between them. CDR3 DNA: TGTGCCAGCAGCTTAGCGTCGACATCGGGATCCTACGAGCAGTACTTC. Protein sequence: CASSLASTSGSYEQYF.

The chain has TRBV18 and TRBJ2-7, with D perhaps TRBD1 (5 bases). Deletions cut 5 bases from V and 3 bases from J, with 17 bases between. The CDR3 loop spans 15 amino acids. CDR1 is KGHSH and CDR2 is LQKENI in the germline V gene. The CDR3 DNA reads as TGTGCCAGCTCAGAATTCAACGAGCAGGGCTACGAGCAGTACTTC. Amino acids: CASSEFNEQGYEQYF.

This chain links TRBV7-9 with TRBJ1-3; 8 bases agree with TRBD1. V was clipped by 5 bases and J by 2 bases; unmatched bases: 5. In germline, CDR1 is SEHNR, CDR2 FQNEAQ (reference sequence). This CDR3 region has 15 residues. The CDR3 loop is CASSPQGAPGNTIYF. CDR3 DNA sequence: TGTGCCAGCAGCCCCCAGGGGGCGCCTGGAAACACCATATATTTT.

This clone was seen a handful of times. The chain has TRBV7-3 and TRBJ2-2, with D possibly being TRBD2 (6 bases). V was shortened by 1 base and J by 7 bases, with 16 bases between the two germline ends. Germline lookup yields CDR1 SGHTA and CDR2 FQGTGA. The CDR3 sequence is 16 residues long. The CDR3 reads CASSLNPGGVYGELFF. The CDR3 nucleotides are TGTGCCAGCAGCTTAAACCCCGGAGGGGTCTACGGGGAGCTGTTTTTT.

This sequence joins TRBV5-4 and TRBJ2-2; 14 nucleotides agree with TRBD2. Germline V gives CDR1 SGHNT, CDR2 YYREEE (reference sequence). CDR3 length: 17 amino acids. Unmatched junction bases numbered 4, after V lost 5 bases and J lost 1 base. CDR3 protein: CASRGGTSGRNTGELFF. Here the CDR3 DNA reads TGTGCCAGCAGGGGGGGGACTAGCGGGAGGAACACCGGGGAGCTGTTTTTT.

Here the CDR3 DNA reads TGTGCCTGGAAGCCGACTGCGACTGAAGCTTTCTTT. Its translation is CAWKPTATEAFF. The gene calls are TRBV30 and TRBJ1-1; D is unclear. There are 12 residues in the CDR3. The V end was cut by 4 bases, the J end by 5 bases, with 11 bases between. Germline CDR1 reads GTSNPN; CDR2 reads SVGIG (reference sequence).

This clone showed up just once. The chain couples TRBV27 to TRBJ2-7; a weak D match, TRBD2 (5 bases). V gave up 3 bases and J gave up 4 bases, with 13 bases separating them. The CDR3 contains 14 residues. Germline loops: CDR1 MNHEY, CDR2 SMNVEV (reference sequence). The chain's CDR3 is CASSFGTSGYEQYF. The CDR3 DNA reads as TGTGCCAGCAGTTTCGGCACTTCGGGGTACGAGCAGTACTTC.

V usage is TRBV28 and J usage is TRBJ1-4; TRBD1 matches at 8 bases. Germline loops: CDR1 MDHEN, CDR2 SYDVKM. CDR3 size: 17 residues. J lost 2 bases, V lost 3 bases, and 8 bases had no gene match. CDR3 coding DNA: TGTGCCAGCAGTTTCACCGGGACAGGTGGGACTAATGAAAAACTGTTTTTT. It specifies CASSFTGTGGTNEKLFF.

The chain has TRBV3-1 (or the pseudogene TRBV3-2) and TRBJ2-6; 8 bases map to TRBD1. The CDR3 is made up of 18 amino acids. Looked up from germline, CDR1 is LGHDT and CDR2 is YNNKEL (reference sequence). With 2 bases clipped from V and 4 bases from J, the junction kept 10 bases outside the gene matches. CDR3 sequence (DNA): TGTGCCAGCAGCCAAAGATCCCAGGGGGCGGAAGGGGCCAACGTCCTGACTTTC. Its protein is CASSQRSQGAEGANVLTF.

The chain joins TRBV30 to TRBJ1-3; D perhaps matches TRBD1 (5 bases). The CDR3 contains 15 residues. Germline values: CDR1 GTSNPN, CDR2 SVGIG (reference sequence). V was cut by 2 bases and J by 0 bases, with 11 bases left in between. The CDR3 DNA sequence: TGTGCCTGGAGTATGGGCAGGGCCTCTGGAAACACCATATATTTT. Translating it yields CAWSMGRASGNTIYF.

Here the CDR3 reads CASSEMYRVDIQYF. DNA for the CDR3: TGTGCCAGCAGTGAAATGTACAGGGTCGACATTCAGTACTTC. The rearrangement links TRBV6-1 to TRBJ2-4; a weak D match, TRBD1 (6 bases). V lost 2 bases and J lost 8, with 13 bases in between. Per the germline V gene, CDR1 is MNHNS and CDR2 is SASEGT. The CDR3 is 14 amino acids.

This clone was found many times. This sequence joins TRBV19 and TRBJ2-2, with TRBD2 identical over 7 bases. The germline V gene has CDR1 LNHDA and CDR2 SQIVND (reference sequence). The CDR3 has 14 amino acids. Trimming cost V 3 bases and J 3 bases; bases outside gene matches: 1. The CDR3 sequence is CASSMGGDTGELFF. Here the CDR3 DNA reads TGTGCCAGTAGTATGGGAGGGGACACCGGGGAGCTGTTTTTT.

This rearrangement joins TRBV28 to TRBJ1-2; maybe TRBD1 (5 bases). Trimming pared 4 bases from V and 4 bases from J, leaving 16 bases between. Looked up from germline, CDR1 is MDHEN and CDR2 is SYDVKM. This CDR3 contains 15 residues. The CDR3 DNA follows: TGTGCCAGCAGTTGGCCTTCAGGGAACGGCTATGGCTACACCTTC. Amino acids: CASSWPSGNGYGYTF.

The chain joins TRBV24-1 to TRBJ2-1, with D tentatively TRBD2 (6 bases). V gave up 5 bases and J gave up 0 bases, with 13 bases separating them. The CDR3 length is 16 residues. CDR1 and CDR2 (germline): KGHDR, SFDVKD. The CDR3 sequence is CATSGPLASSYNEQFF. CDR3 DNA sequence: TGTGCCACCAGTGGCCCACTAGCAAGCTCCTACAATGAGCAGTTCTTC.

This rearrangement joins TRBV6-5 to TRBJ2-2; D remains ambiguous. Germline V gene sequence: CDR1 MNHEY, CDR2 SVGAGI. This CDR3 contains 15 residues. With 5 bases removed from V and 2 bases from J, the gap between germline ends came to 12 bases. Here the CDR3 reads CASSRLSENTGELFF. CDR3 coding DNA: TGTGCCAGCAGTCGTTTGAGTGAAAACACCGGGGAGCTGTTTTTT.

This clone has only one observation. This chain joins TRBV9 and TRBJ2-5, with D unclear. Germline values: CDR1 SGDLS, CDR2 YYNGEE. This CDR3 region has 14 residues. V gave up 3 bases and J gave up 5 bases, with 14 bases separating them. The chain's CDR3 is CASSARTYSETQYF. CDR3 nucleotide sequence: TGTGCCAGCAGCGCCCGTACCTATTCGGAGACCCAGTACTTC. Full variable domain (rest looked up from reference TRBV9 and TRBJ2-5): DSGVTQTPKHLITATGQRVTLRCSPRSGDLSVYWYQQSLDQGLQFLIQYYNGEERAKGNILERFSAQQFPDLHSELNLSSLELGDSALYFCASSARTYSETQYFGPGTRLLVL.

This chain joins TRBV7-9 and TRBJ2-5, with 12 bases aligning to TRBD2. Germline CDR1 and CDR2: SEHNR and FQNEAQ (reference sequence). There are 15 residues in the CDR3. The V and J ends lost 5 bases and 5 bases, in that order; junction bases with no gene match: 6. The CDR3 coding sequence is TGTGCCAGCAGCCCGACTAGCGGGAGATGGGAGACCCAGTACTTC. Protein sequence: CASSPTSGRWETQYF.

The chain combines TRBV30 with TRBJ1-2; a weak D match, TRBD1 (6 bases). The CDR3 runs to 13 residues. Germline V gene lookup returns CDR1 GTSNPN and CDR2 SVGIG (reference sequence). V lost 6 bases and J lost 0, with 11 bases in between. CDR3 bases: TGTGCCTGCTCAGGGGTGGCTAACTATGGCTACACCTTC. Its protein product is CACSGVANYGYTF.

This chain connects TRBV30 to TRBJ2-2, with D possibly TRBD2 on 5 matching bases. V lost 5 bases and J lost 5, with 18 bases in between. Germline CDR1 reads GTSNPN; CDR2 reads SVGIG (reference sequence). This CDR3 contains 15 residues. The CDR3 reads CAWHSPGRRTGELFF. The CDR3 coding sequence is TGTGCCTGGCACAGCCCGGGAAGGAGGACCGGGGAGCTGTTTTTT. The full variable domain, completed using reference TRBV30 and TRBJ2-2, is SQTIHQWPATLVQPVGSPLSLECTVEGTSNPNLYWYRQAAGRGLQLLFYSVGIGQISSEVPQNLSASRPQDRQFILSSKKLLLSDSGFYLCAWHSPGRRTGELFFGEGSRLTVL.

The CDR3 reads CASSLSAGRDRNGYTF. The CDR3 DNA is TGTGCCAGCAGTTTATCGGCCGGACGGGATAGGAATGGCTACACCTTC. The chain combines TRBV27 with TRBJ1-2; D gene uncertain. V gave up 0 bases and J gave up 6 bases, with 17 bases separating them. CDR1 and CDR2 (germline): MNHEY, SMNVEV (reference sequence). This CDR3 spans 16 amino acids.